The 25 T cell receptor beta chains reported below all come from one sample, sequenced in a study of tissue T cells after allogeneic stem cell transplantation. Sequencing was performed with immunoSEQ multiplex PCR; in TCRdb, only in-frame clones are kept and a portion is missing. The sample carries 25,000 or so clones, 91% recorded once. Sequenced here: blood, sampled before transplantation. These receptors all stem from a male donor older than 55 who later had graft-versus-host disease after an allogeneic stem cell transplant.

CDR3 DNA: TGTGCCAGTAGCCAGGAAGACTCTGGAAACACCATATATTTT. Translation gives CASSQEDSGNTIYF. V and J are TRBV19 and TRBJ1-3, with D unclear. V was cut by 6 bases and J by 0 bases, with 9 bases left in between. The germline CDR1 and CDR2 sequences are LNHDA and SQIVND (reference sequence). This CDR3 has 14 residues.

The gene calls are TRBV7-9 and TRBJ2-1; 9 bases fit TRBD2. Germline V lookup: CDR1 SEHNR, CDR2 FQNEAQ (reference sequence). Losses at the gene ends were 3 bases for V and 3 bases for J; bases not matched to a gene: 6. The CDR3 extends over 16 amino acids. CDR3 protein: CASSLVAGVYYNEQFF. Written as DNA, the CDR3 is TGTGCCAGCAGCTTGGTAGCGGGAGTTTACTACAATGAGCAGTTCTTC.

The chain uses TRBV11-2 and TRBJ1-2; 10 nucleotides align to TRBD1. The CDR3 contains 16 residues. Trimming cost V 5 bases and J 8 bases; bases outside gene matches: 14. Germline V gene sequence: CDR1 SGHAT, CDR2 FQNNGV. The CDR3 protein is CASSASRDRGNGGYTF. DNA for the CDR3: TGTGCCAGCAGCGCGTCCCGGGACAGGGGAAACGGGGGCTACACCTTC.

The chain recombines TRBV3-1 (or the pseudogene TRBV3-2) with TRBJ2-3; 7 nucleotides agree with TRBD2. The J segment lost 3 bases and the V segment lost 1 base, leaving 4 bases of the junction unmatched. The germline V gene has CDR1 LGHDT and CDR2 YNNKEL (reference sequence). The length of the CDR3 is 15 residues. The CDR3 region is CASSQGWEGTDTQYF. CDR3 nucleotide sequence: TGTGCCAGCAGCCAAGGTTGGGAGGGGACAGATACGCAGTATTTT.

V gene TRBV7-8 combines with J gene TRBJ2-7, with D possibly being TRBD1 (6 bases). The CDR3 spans 12 residues. Germline values: CDR1 SGHVS, CDR2 FQNEAQ. Trimming removed 6 bases from V and 6 bases from J, with 12 bases in between. CDR3 DNA sequence: TGTGCCAGCAGTCAGGGGTCGTCCGAGCAGTACTTC. As protein: CASSQGSSEQYF. The variable domain in full, completed from reference TRBV7-8 and TRBJ2-7, reads GAGVSQSPRYKVAKRGQDVALRCDPISGHVSLFWYQQALGQGPEFLTYFQNEAQLDKSGLPSDRFFAERPEGSVSTLKIQRTQQEDSAVYLCASSQGSSEQYFGPGTRLTVT.

This clone has a handful of counts. This chain connects TRBV6-6 to TRBJ1-6; D gene unclear. V was clipped by 6 bases and J by 8 bases, with 14 bases between them. Germline CDR1 and CDR2: MNHNY and SVGAGI (reference sequence). CDR3 size: 14 residues. In DNA form, the CDR3 reads TGTGCCAGCAGCCACCTGGCGCAGGATTCACCCCTCCACTTT. This sequence encodes CASSHLAQDSPLHF.

The chain combines TRBV10-1 with TRBJ1-2, with a weak D call TRBD1 (6 bases). The V and J ends lost 5 bases and 2 bases respectively, with 18 bases between them. The V gene's germline CDR1 is WNHNN and CDR2 SYGVQD (reference sequence). The length of the CDR3 is 16 residues. CDR3 residues: CASSTDRRGRNYGYTF. CDR3 nucleotide sequence: TGCGCCAGCAGTACTGACCGCCGGGGGCGGAACTATGGCTACACCTTC.

The rearrangement uses TRBV5-1 and TRBJ2-7; D gene unclear. Trimming removed 3 bases from V and 2 bases from J, with 3 bases in between. CDR1 is SGHRS, CDR2 YFSETQ, per germline. The CDR3 contains 11 residues. The CDR3 loop is CASSSTYEQYF. The CDR3 nucleotides are TGCGCCAGCAGCTCCACCTACGAGCAGTACTTC. Variable domain in full (rest from reference TRBV5-1 and TRBJ2-7): KAGVTQTPRYLIKTRGQQVTLSCSPISGHRSVSWYQQTPGQGLQFLFEYFSETQRNKGNFPGRFSGRQFSNSRSEMNVSTLELGDSALYLCASSSTYEQYFGPGTRLTVT.

V is TRBV5-4 and J is TRBJ2-1; no firm D call. The germline CDR1 and CDR2 sequences are SGHNT and YYREEE (reference sequence). CDR3 size: 13 residues. V shed 0 bases and J shed 10 bases, with 11 bases lying between them. CDR3 sequence: CASSLAKPGEQFF. DNA of the CDR3: TGTGCCAGCAGCTTGGCCAAGCCCGGCGAGCAGTTCTTC. The whole variable domain, remainder taken from reference TRBV5-4 and TRBJ2-1, is ETGVTQSPTHLIKTRGQQVTLRCSSQSGHNTVSWYQQALGQGPQFIFQYYREEENGRGNFPPRFSGLQFPNYSSELNVNALELDDSALYLCASSLAKPGEQFFGPGTRLTVL.

The rearrangement joins TRBV28 to TRBJ2-2; maybe TRBD1 (5 bases). V lost 3 bases and J 2 bases, leaving 13 bases between the germline ends. CDR3 size: 16 residues. The V gene's germline CDR1 is MDHEN and CDR2 SYDVKM. The CDR3 region is CASSLGPWGNTGELFF. The DNA of the CDR3 is TGTGCCAGCAGTTTGGGGCCCTGGGGTAACACCGGGGAGCTGTTTTTT. Full variable domain (missing parts from reference TRBV28 and TRBJ2-2): DVKVTQSSRYLVKRTGEKVFLECVQDMDHENMFWYRQDPGLGLRLIYFSYDVKMKEKGDIPEGYSVSREKKERFSLILESASTNQTSMYLCASSLGPWGNTGELFFGEGSRLTVL.

J is TRBJ2-5 and V is TRBV18; no firm D call. The CDR3 has 14 residues. Germline-derived CDR1 and CDR2 are KGHSH and LQKENI. V lost 4 bases and J 0 bases, leaving 9 bases between the germline ends. CDR3 sequence reads: CASSLKGNQETQYF. As DNA, the CDR3 is TGTGCCAGCTCACTAAAGGGAAACCAAGAGACCCAGTACTTC.

The V and J genes are TRBV7-2 and TRBJ1-2; possibly TRBD1 for D (5 bases). V gave up 1 base and J gave up 7 bases, with 16 bases separating them. The germline gives CDR1 SGHTA, CDR2 FQGNSA. This CDR3 has 15 residues. The CDR3 here is CASSLGGPRVVGYTF. Written as DNA, the CDR3 is TGTGCCAGCAGCTTAGGGGGACCGCGGGTAGTTGGCTACACCTTC.

The V call is TRBV4-1, the J call TRBJ1-2; no firm D call. The V end was cut by 0 bases, the J end by 5 bases, with 16 bases between. The CDR3 sequence is 16 residues long. CDR1 is MGHRA, CDR2 YSYEKL, per germline. The CDR3 loop reads CASSQEAAAYLYGYTF. The CDR3 region has the DNA TGCGCCAGCAGCCAAGAGGCGGCAGCATACCTTTATGGCTACACCTTC.

This clone was observed a handful of times. The rearrangement links TRBV7-9 to TRBJ2-2; D might be TRBD1 or TRBD2, each matching 5 bases. Germline V gene lookup returns CDR1 SEHNR and CDR2 FQNEAQ (reference sequence). The CDR3 sequence is 15 residues long. V shed 10 bases and J shed 4 bases, with 19 bases lying between them. The CDR3 DNA follows: TGTGCCACCCAGGGAACCCCCCGGGGCACCGGGGAGCTGTTTTTT. Its protein is CATQGTPRGTGELFF.

The CDR3 DNA follows: TGCGCCAGCAGCCAAGAACCGGGACTTAGGGGAGGCGAGCAGTACTTC. It is translated as CASSQEPGLRGGEQYF. The chain joins TRBV4-1 to TRBJ2-7; possible D gene TRBD2, 6 bases. The CDR3 is made up of 16 amino acids. CDR1 is MGHRA, CDR2 YSYEKL, per germline. Deletions cut 0 bases from V and 6 bases from J, with 18 bases between.

V gene TRBV24-1 combines with J gene TRBJ2-1; possible D gene TRBD1, 9 bases. The CDR3 is 21 amino acids. Germline CDR1 is KGHDR and CDR2 is SFDVKD. V gave up 5 bases and J gave up 1 base, with 29 bases separating them. CDR3 DNA sequence: TGTGCCACCAGTGGCCCCCGGGACAGGGTGAGCACTAGCGGTTCCTACAATGAGCAGTTCTTC. It codes for CATSGPRDRVSTSGSYNEQFF.

V and J are TRBV6-5 and TRBJ2-2; 10 bases map to TRBD2. CDR3 length: 14 amino acids. The J segment lost 6 bases and the V segment lost 8 bases, leaving 6 bases of the junction unmatched. Germline CDR1 MNHEY, CDR2 SVGAGI. The CDR3 loop reads CASHLAGESGELFF. CDR3 sequence (DNA): TGTGCCAGCCATCTAGCGGGGGAATCCGGGGAGCTGTTTTTT.

V is TRBV4-3 and J is TRBJ1-4, with D unresolved. CDR3 size: 13 residues. V gave up 0 bases and J gave up 8 bases, with 7 bases separating them. Per germline, CDR1 LGHNA and CDR2 YSLEER. The CDR3 DNA is TGCGCCAGCAGCCAAGAGGGTTGGGAAAAACTGTTTTTT. It specifies CASSQEGWEKLFF.

The J gene is TRBJ2-3, the V gene TRBV7-9; D unclear. The CDR3 spans 12 residues. V shed 5 bases and J shed 4 bases, with 7 bases lying between them. Germline loops: CDR1 SEHNR, CDR2 FQNEAQ (reference sequence). This CDR3 reads CASSPTPDTQYF. The CDR3 bases are TGTGCCAGCAGCCCAACCCCAGATACGCAGTATTTT.

CDR3: CASQDRGRYGYTF. In DNA, the CDR3 is TGCGCCAGCCAGGACAGGGGGCGTTATGGCTACACCTTC. This rearrangement joins TRBV5-1 to TRBJ1-2, with 11 bases aligning to TRBD1. V trimming: 7 bases; J trimming: 5 bases; junction bases outside the gene matches: 4. This CDR3 region has 13 residues. Germline V CDR1 and CDR2: SGHRS, YFSETQ.

The chain is built from TRBV18 and TRBJ1-6; D ambiguous. The ends were cut back, 6 bases at V and 9 bases at J, with 12 bases in the middle. The CDR3 covers 13 residues. The germline V gene has CDR1 KGHSH and CDR2 LQKENI. The CDR3 DNA is TGTGCCAGCTCCCCCCCCGGAGGTTCACCCCTCCACTTT. Encoded protein: CASSPPGGSPLHF.

V and J are TRBV5-4 and TRBJ2-3; D is unresolved. The CDR3 is 14 amino acids. Germline CDR1 reads SGHNT; CDR2 reads YYREEE (reference sequence). Trimming pared 4 bases from V and 0 bases from J, leaving 9 bases between. For the CDR3, the DNA is TGTGCCAGCAGCAGTTTAGGGAGCACAGATACGCAGTATTTT. Translating gives CASSSLGSTDTQYF.

DNA of the CDR3: TGTGCCAGCAGTGAAACAGGGGGGACTGAAGCTTTCTTT. This codes for CASSETGGTEAFF. The chain recombines TRBV25-1 with TRBJ1-1, with TRBD1 matching 8 bases. CDR1 is MGHDK, CDR2 SYGVNS, per germline. There are 13 residues in the CDR3. J gave up 5 bases and V 2 bases, and 1 base lay outside the gene matches.

The V call is TRBV19, the J call TRBJ2-6, with a possible D match to TRBD2 (6 bases). In germline, CDR1 is LNHDA, CDR2 SQIVND (reference sequence). This CDR3 spans 15 amino acids. V lost 7 bases and J 0 bases, leaving 10 bases between the germline ends. The CDR3 here is CASMRGNSGANVLTF. CDR3 nucleotides: TGTGCCAGTATGCGGGGAAACTCTGGGGCCAACGTCCTGACTTTC.

The chain uses TRBV19 and TRBJ2-2, with a weak D call TRBD2 (5 bases). The CDR3 sequence is 16 residues long. Germline CDR1 reads LNHDA; CDR2 reads SQIVND (reference sequence). V was clipped by 0 bases and J by 2 bases, with 10 bases between them. CDR3 coding DNA: TGTGCCAGTAGTATAGATGGACTGCGTAACACCGGGGAGCTGTTTTTT. It translates to CASSIDGLRNTGELFF.